This T cell receptor (beta chain) came from a study of T cell repertoires in cytomegalovirus infection. Regarding the study as a whole: HLA-C-restricted CMV clonotypes gave the most frequent clonotype in two of eight donors.

CDR3 length: 11 amino acids. The ends lost 10 bases at V and 4 bases at J; junction bases unmatched: 4. CDR1 MNHNY and CDR2 SVGAGI come from the germline V gene (reference sequence). MiXCR, applied by TCRdb to the reads, yields one record per CDR3 protein. The sample holds 650,000 to 900,000 distinct CDR3 sequences; roughly 29% are singletons and the top ten take roughly 13%. This clonotype is a singleton in its sample. Antigen: not known. The chain couples TRBV6-6 to TRBJ2-7, with TRBD1 matching over 7 bases. The TCR originated in a human donor in good health (CMV status not recorded). Some clones in this sample may be carry-over from other donors' samples. The specimen comprised cultured CD8+ T cells from PBMCs, sampled from culture after CMV antigen stimulation. CDR3 residues: CATIQGYEQYF. The CDR3 bases are TGTGCCACCATACAGGGGTACGAGCAGTACTTC.